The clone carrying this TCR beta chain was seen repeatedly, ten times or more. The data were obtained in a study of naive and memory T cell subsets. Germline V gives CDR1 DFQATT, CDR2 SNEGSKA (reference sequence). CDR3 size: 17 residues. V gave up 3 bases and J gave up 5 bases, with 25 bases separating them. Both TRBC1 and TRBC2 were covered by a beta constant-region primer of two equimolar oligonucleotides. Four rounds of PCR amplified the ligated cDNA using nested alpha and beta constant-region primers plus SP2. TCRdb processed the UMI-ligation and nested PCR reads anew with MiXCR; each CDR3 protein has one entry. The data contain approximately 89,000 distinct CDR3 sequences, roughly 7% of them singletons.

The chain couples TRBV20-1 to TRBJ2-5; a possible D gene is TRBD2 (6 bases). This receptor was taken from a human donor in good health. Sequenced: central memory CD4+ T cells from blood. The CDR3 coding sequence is TGCAGTGCTAGCCCCCACCCGGGATTTAGGAGGGCGGAGACCCAGTACTTC. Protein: CSASPHPGFRRAETQYF.